The entry below describes one TCR beta chain. The data derive from a study of blood T cell repertoires in COVID-19. About the study: Collection of acute and convalescent COVID-19 samples took place in the United States, Italy and Spain. T cells, B-cell-depleted T cells, or PBMCs supplied cDNA or gDNA.

J gave up 2 bases and V 5 bases, and 6 bases lay outside the gene matches. The CDR3 extends over 15 amino acids. Germline V gives CDR1 SGHNT, CDR2 YENEEA. Methods used by the authors: Counts of nucleated cells, estimated from reference gene primer amplification, were obtained. The assay was immunoSEQ multiplex PCR, and TCRdb's table has in-frame clones only and misses some. The V and J calls and clone size are taken from that table; D and trimming were inferred from the DNA. Among approximately 350,000 clones, about 93% were seen once, and the ten largest hold around 3.5%. The TCR comes from a woman under 30 who had recovered from COVID-19. This chain joins TRBV11-3 and TRBJ2-1; 7 bases map to TRBD1. Material: peripheral blood. CDR3 sequence: CASSPRQGTYNEQFF. The CDR3 bases are TGTGCCAGCAGCCCCAGACAGGGAACCTACAATGAGCAGTTCTTC. The full variable domain, rest sourced from reference TRBV11-3 and TRBJ2-1, is EAGVVQSPRYKIIEKKQPVAFWCNPISGHNTLYWYLQNLGQGPELLIRYENEEAVDDSQLPKDRFSAERLKGVDSTLKIQPAELGDSAVYLCASSPRQGTYNEQFFGPGTRLTVL.